This TCR beta chain emerged from a study of blood T cells in healthy people across ages. The germline V gene has CDR1 SGHVS and CDR2 FQNEAQ. The ends lost 4 bases at V and 3 bases at J; junction bases unmatched: 5. The CDR3 extends over 15 amino acids. Through a sample-barcoded 5' primer and a J-beta primer mix, a second PCR was run for roughly 7 to 11 cycles. Samples each returned at least 3 million CDR3-containing paired-end reads. One entry per CDR3 protein, called by TCRdb with MiXCR from the 5' RACE reads. The repertoire holds around 1,900,000 distinct CDR3 sequences, with about 39% as singletons. This clonotype was detected a few times. The antigen is not known. Overall study findings and caveats: Strong correlation existed between TCR beta diversity and naive T cell percentage. Age advanced and TCR beta diversity per million T cells fell, roughly linearly. Diversity estimates from one million T cells were considered underestimates.

What was sequenced was blood. The sequence derives from a human donor in good health. The chain joins TRBV7-8 to TRBJ1-2; 10 bases map to TRBD1. CDR3 bases: TGTGCCAGCAGCTACCGGGACAGGGGTGACTATGGCTACACCTTC. This gives the protein CASSYRDRGDYGYTF.